This paragraph reports one T cell receptor (beta chain). CDR1 SGHAT and CDR2 FQNNGV come from the germline V gene. The CDR3 spans 16 residues. Trimming took off 2 bases at V and 5 bases at J, with 15 bases between the two ends. This record belongs to a study of blood T cell repertoires in COVID-19. Measured with immunoSEQ multiplex PCR; TCRdb has only the in-frame clones, and not every one. The sample yields 250,000 to 300,000 clones, 80% to 90% seen once. This sequence originates from a man in his forties with acute or convalescent COVID-19. The V and J genes are TRBV11-2 and TRBJ1-4, with a tentative D call TRBD1 (5 bases). Sample: peripheral blood. The CDR3 protein is CASSLRSSGGNEKLFF. CDR3 sequence (DNA): TGTGCCAGCAGCTTACGTTCCAGTGGGGGGAATGAAAAACTGTTTTTT.